This T cell receptor (beta chain) was found in a study of identical twins (TCRdb year 2016). About the investigation overall: TCR alpha and beta repertoires from monozygotic twins, unrelated adults of various ages and cord blood were deep-sequenced to test whether fetal clonotypes persist. Replicate twin experiments were performed at different times using different library preparation protocols to rule out contamination.

Only healthy Caucasian donors were included. Three unrelated non-twin adults were additionally sequenced: a male aged 18 to 30, a male aged 50 to 60 and a female aged 50 to 60. Using Miltenyi CD45RO+ enrichment and human naive T-cell isolation kits, memory (CD45RO+) and naive T cells were isolated from PBMC. The protocol used for the library was 5' RACE. Sequenced on an Illumina HiSeq 2000. Template switching introduced a universal primer binding site; the final cDNA contained a unique molecular identifier, enabling accurate counting of TCR cDNA molecules. Specific primers in the conserved constant-segment region were used to synthesize first-strand cDNA for the TCR alpha and beta chains. To control for contamination, every cDNA library carried two barcodes: a SMART-Mk sample barcode plus Illumina barcodes. TruSeq adapter sequences along with Illumina sample barcodes were introduced in two successive PCR steps. Sequencing of the TCR alpha and beta cDNA libraries was done on the Illumina HiSeq platform using custom primers. The study's processing was this. MiGEC processed the raw reads to extract unique molecular identifiers, while MiXCR was used to determine the CDR3 positions. Recombination models were inferred per individual with the repgenHMM and IGoR tools using an EM algorithm. Shared clonotype analysis was performed with the tcR package in R, normalizing sharing by the product of cloneset sizes. Out-of-frame nonproductive sequences were analyzed to study raw recombination free of thymic and clonal selection effects. Through fastp at Q25 and MiXCR, TCRdb rebuilt clones from the public reads, retaining in-frame beta chains. For every CDR3 protein sequence, its rows merge into one entry that carries the most common genes and DNA. These V and J calls rely on TCRdb rather than the paper's analysis. The sample table shows about 430,000 distinct CDR3 sequences, and about 18% are seen once. Around 12% of the sample rests with the top ten.

The CDR3 runs 21 residues from the cysteine to the phenylalanine. Of the read, only the CDR3 DNA is kept; its 63 bases are in frame from base 1. For this chain, trimming is 3 bases at the V end and 4 bases at the J end, and the number of junction bases without a gene match is 23. The germline V gene (reference sequence) sets CDR1 to DFQATT and CDR2 to SNEGSKA. This clonotype was observed many times. This clone's antigen is unknown. One base away there is no much larger clone; base qualities are not given. What the study reported, not specific to this receptor: Zero-insertion analyses could be partly confounded by invariant T cells such as MAIT and iNKT, although diverse VJ usage argued against such confounding for most clonotypes. Abundant cord blood beta clonotypes carried fewer insertions; young adult naive repertoires showed a weaker similar trend, while memory repertoires showed none. Out-of-frame TCR alpha sharing in monozygotic twins was systematically underestimated by recombination models, whereas sharing between unrelated individuals was in agreement with the recombination models. Excess twin sharing in beta out-of-frame sequences was weaker because fewer shared sequences lowered the signal-to-noise ratio. Compared with coincidental sharing between unrelated individuals, out-of-frame TCR alpha sequences shared between twins showed an excess of sequences with low generation probability. Conclusions relied on cross-sectional statistical analysis, since the same donors could not be followed over many years.

The receptor was isolated from a man aged 45 to 65 in good health. Material for sequencing was naive T cells sorted from blood. In light of the paper, this sample's cell subset or site label describes: cells isolated with a human naive T-cell isolation kit. The chain employs TRBV20-1 and TRBJ2-1; 11 bases in the middle match TRBD2. The sequence in DNA is TGCAGTGCTAGGGTCGGCTTAGTTGAACCTAGCGGGAGGTCTCGATACAATGAGCAGTTCTTC. It is translated as CSARVGLVEPSGRSRYNEQFF.